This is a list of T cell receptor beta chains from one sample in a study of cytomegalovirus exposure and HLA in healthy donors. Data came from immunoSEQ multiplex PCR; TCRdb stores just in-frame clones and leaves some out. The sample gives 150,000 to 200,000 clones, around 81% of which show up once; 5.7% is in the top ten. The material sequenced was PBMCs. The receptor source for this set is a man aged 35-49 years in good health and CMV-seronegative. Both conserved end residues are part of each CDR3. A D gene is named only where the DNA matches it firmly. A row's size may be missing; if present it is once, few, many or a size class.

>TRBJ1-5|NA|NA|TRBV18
TGTGCCAGCTCACCACGGGGAGGGGATGGCAATCAGCCCCAGCATTTT
CASSPRGGDGNQPQHF
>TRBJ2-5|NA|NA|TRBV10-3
TGTGCCATCAGTGAAGAGGACCAAGAGACCCAGTACTTC
CAISEEDQETQYF
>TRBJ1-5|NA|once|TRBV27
TGTGCCAGCAGTCAAGCTCCTACAGGTCCCCAGCCCCAGCATTTT
CASSQAPTGPQPQHF
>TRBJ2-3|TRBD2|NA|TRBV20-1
TGCAGTGCTAGACAGGGACTAGTGGAGTATTTT
CSARQGLVEYF
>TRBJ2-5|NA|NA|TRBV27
TGTGCCAGCAGTTTACAACCGCGTTGGAGTGGGCAAGAGACCCAGTACTTC
CASSLQPRWSGQETQYF
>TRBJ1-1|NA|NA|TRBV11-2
TGTGCCAGCAGCTTGAGGCTCAGGGGGAACACTGAAGCTTTCTTT
CASSLRLRGNTEAFF
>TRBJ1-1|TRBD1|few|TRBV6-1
TGTGCCAGCAGAGCCGGGACAGGGGTTGATGAAGCTTTCTTT
CASRAGTGVDEAFF
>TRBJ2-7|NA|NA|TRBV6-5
TGTGCCAGCAGCCCGAAGGGGCTCACCTACGAGCAGTACTTC
CASSPKGLTYEQYF
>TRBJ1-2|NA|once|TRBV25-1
TGTGCCAGCAGTGTCCGGGACACGGGTTCCTCTAACTATGGCTACACCTTC
CASSVRDTGSSNYGYTF
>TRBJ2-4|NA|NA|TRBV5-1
TGCGCCAGCAGCTTGGAGAACCCTAATCTAGCCAAAAACATTCAGTACTTC
CASSLENPNLAKNIQYF
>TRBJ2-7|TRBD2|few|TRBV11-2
TGTGCCAGCAGCCAGGGGCGGGGGGGATACGAGCAGTACTTC
CASSQGRGGYEQYF
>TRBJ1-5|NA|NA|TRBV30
TGTGCCTGGGGGATGCAGGGATCTAGCAATCAGCCCCAGCATTTT
CAWGMQGSSNQPQHF
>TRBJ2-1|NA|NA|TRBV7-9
TGTGCCAGCAGCTTTTTAGCCTACAATGAGCAGTTCTTC
CASSFLAYNEQFF
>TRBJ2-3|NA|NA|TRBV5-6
TGTGCCAGCAGCGCGAGGGTGCCGGGTCAGGATACGCAGTATTTT
CASSARVPGQDTQYF
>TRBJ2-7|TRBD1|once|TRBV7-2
TGTGCCAGCAGCTTCCCGGGGACAGGGTCCTACGAGCAGTACTTC
CASSFPGTGSYEQYF
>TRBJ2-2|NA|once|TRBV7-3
TGTGCCAGCAGCCTATACGCCCCGGGACATTACACCGGGGAGCTGTTTTTT
CASSLYAPGHYTGELFF
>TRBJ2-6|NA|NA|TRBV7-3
TGTGCCAGCAGCTCCTATAAGCCCTCTGGGGCCAACGTCCTGACTTTC
CASSSYKPSGANVLTF
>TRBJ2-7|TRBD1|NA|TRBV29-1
TGCAGCAGACAGGGTTACGAGCAGTACTTC
CSRQGYEQYF
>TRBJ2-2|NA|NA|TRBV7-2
TGTGCCAGCAGCCCGACAGGGGAGCTGTTTTTT
CASSPTGELFF
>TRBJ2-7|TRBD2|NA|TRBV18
TGTGCCAGCTCACCCGGACTAGAAACCTACGAGCAGTACTTC
CASSPGLETYEQYF
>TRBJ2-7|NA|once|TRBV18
TGTGCCAGCTCACCACCCAGTTACGAGCAGTACTTC
CASSPPSYEQYF
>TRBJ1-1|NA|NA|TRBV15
TGTGCCACCAGCAGCAGGAACACTGAAGCTTTCTTT
CATSSRNTEAFF
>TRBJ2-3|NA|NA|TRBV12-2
TGTGCAAGTCGCTTAGAGAGCCTAAACAGGAGAATCACAGATACGCAGTATTTT
CASRLESLNRRITDTQYF
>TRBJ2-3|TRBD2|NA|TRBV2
TGTGCCAGCAGTAAACTAGCGGGAGGTTCCGATACGCAGTATTTT
CASSKLAGGSDTQYF
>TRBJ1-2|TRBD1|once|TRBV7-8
TGTGCCAGCAGTCCGGACAGGGGATTGGGTGGCTACACCTTC
CASSPDRGLGGYTF
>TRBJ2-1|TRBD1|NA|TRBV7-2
TGTGCCAGCAGCTGGGCGCAGGGGGCAGGCAATGAGCAGTTCTTC
CASSWAQGAGNEQFF
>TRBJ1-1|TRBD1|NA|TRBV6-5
TGTGCCAGCAGTTACTCCGTAGACAGGGGGACCACTGAAGCTTTCTTT
CASSYSVDRGTTEAFF
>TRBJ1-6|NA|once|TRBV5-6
TGTGCCAGCAGCACGACAAATTCTAATTCACCCCTCCACTTT
CASSTTNSNSPLHF
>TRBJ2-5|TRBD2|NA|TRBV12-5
TGTGCTAGTGTCCCTAGCGCGGGAGTGGAGACCCAGTACTTC
CASVPSAGVETQYF
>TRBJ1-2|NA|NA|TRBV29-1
TGCAGCGTTGAAGATCTGTATGGCTACACCTTC
CSVEDLYGYTF
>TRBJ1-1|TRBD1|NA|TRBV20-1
TGCAGTCCCGGGACAGGGGGTGAAGCTTTCTTT
CSPGTGGEAFF
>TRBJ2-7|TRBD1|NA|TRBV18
TGTGCCAGCTCACCGGACAGGGGTCGGGGCGAGCAGTACTTC
CASSPDRGRGEQYF
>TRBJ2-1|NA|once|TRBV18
TGTGCCAGCTCATCCTTAGCGTCGAGCTCCTACAATGAGCAGTTCTTC
CASSSLASSSYNEQFF
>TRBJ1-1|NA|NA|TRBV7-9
TGTGCCAGCAGCCCAGCGGGCAGCCTGAACACTGAAGCTTTCTTT
CASSPAGSLNTEAFF
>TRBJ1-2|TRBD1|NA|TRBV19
TGTGCCAGTAGTATCCTCGCGGGACAGGCCAACTATGGCTACACCTTC
CASSILAGQANYGYTF
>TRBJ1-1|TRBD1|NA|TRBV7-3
TGTGCCAGCAGCCTGACAGGGTACACTGAAGCTTTCTTT
CASSLTGYTEAFF
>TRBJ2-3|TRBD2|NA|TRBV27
TGTGCCAGCGGGGAGGGAGATACGCAGTATTTT
CASGEGDTQYF
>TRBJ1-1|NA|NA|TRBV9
TGTGCCAGCAGCGCGCTGACAGTGCTGAACACTGAAGCTTTCTTT
CASSALTVLNTEAFF
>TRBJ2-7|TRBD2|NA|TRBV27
TGTGCCAGCTCCTTACTAGCGGGTACCTACGAGCAGTACTTC
CASSLLAGTYEQYF
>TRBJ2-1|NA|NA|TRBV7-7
TGTGCCAGCAGCTTAGCGGCAGGCAATGAGCAGTTCTTC
CASSLAAGNEQFF